The 17 T cell receptor beta chains given below trace back to one sample, sequenced in a study of radiotherapy plus CTLA-4 blockade in lung cancer. TCRdb's copy holds only in-frame clones and misses some; the assay was immunoSEQ multiplex PCR. Of about 98,000 clones in the sample, around 83% were seen once. Sequenced here: peripheral blood, sampled from a patient treated with radiotherapy plus ipilimumab. The source of these receptors is a human donor with non-small cell lung cancer who had a partial response to radiotherapy plus ipilimumab.

The V and J genes are TRBV7-6 and TRBJ2-7; 8 bases align to TRBD1. The trim removed 1 base at V and 4 bases at J, leaving 3 bases unmatched. CDR1 is SGHVS, CDR2 FNYEAQ, per germline. The CDR3 length is 14 residues. The CDR3 region has the DNA TGTGCCAGCAGCTTAGAAGGGACAGGTTACGAGCAGTACTTC. Protein product: CASSLEGTGYEQYF. The variable domain in full, completed from reference TRBV7-6 and TRBJ2-7, reads GAGVSQSPRYKVTKRGQDVALRCDPISGHVSLYWYRQALGQGPEFLTYFNYEAQQDKSGLPNDRFSAERPEGSISTLTIQRTEQRDSAMYRCASSLEGTGYEQYFGPGTRLTVT.

This chain links TRBV19 with TRBJ2-3; TRBD1 agrees at 8 bases. Germline values: CDR1 LNHDA, CDR2 SQIVND (reference sequence). This CDR3 region has 15 residues. V was pared by 6 bases and J by 1 base, with 6 bases of the junction left unmatched. CDR3: CASRDRALGTDTQYF. CDR3 sequence (DNA): TGTGCCAGTAGGGACAGGGCCCTCGGCACAGATACGCAGTATTTT.

This rearrangement joins TRBV6-1 to TRBJ1-5, with 10 bases that match TRBD1. CDR1 and CDR2 (germline): MNHNS, SASEGT. The CDR3 covers 16 residues. V gave up 4 bases and J gave up 2 bases; unmatched junction bases: 5. The CDR3 loop is CASSVTGGRGNQPQHF. The DNA for the CDR3 is TGTGCCAGCAGTGTGACAGGGGGCAGGGGCAATCAGCCCCAGCATTTT.

The V gene is TRBV12-2, the J gene TRBJ1-2; TRBD1 is taken as the D call from the table, unchecked against the DNA. TRBV12-2 is reported as a pseudogene. The CDR3 contains 15 residues. The CDR3 loop reads CASRGDRGIENGYTF. The CDR3 region has the DNA TGTGCAAGTCGGGGTGACAGGGGAATTGAGAATGGCTACACCTTC.

CDR3 residues: CASSSRTGTDTQYF. The DNA of the CDR3 is TGTGCCAGCAGCTCCCGGACAGGCACAGATACGCAGTATTTT. The chain carries TRBV11-2 and TRBJ2-3, with TRBD1 as a possible D gene (6 bases). CDR3 length equals 14 residues. Germline assignment: CDR1 SGHAT and CDR2 FQNNGV. Trimming removed 4 bases at V and 1 base at J, with 9 bases between.

This clone appeared a few times. The V gene is TRBV9, the J gene TRBJ2-1; 9 bases match TRBD2. The length of the CDR3 is 15 residues. V shed 0 bases and J 5 bases; nucleotides not matched to a gene: 3. Per the germline V gene, CDR1 is SGDLS and CDR2 is YYNGEE. The CDR3 sequence: CASSVASSGNNEQFF. The DNA of the CDR3 is TGTGCCAGCAGCGTAGCTTCTAGCGGGAACAATGAGCAGTTCTTC.

This clone was found a few times. The chain carries TRBV7-4 and TRBJ1-1, with no clear D. Trimming took off 1 base at V and 0 bases at J, with 9 bases between the two ends. Germline V gives CDR1 SGHVT, CDR2 SQSDAQ. This CDR3 is built from 15 residues. CDR3 DNA sequence: TGTGCCAGCAGCTTAGGCCTAGGCATGAACACTGAAGCTTTCTTT. Its translation is CASSLGLGMNTEAFF.

The chain combines TRBV15 with TRBJ2-4; 7 nucleotides line up with TRBD1. From germline, CDR1 is LNHNV and CDR2 YYDKDF (reference sequence). The CDR3 runs 20 residues. V gave up 2 bases and J gave up 0 bases; unmatched junction bases: 16. DNA for the CDR3: TGTGCCACCAGCAGATCCTCCGGGACAGCTAGAAACCTAGCCAAAAACATTCAGTACTTC. This codes for CATSRSSGTARNLAKNIQYF.

The V gene is TRBV28, the J gene TRBJ2-7, with D perhaps matching TRBD1 (6 bases). CDR3 size: 14 residues. Germline CDR1 reads MDHEN; CDR2 reads SYDVKM. V lost 3 bases to trimming and J lost 0 bases, with 9 bases between them. In nucleotides, the CDR3 is TGTGCCAGCAGTTTTCAGGGGTCCTCCTACGAGCAGTACTTC. It specifies CASSFQGSSYEQYF.

This chain connects TRBV27 to TRBJ2-7, with 9 bases fitting TRBD1. The CDR3 has 13 residues. V dropped 2 bases and J dropped 6; count of bases not matched to a gene: 2. Per germline, CDR1 MNHEY and CDR2 SMNVEV (reference sequence). CDR3 region: CASSLTTGGEQYF. The CDR3 nucleotides read TGTGCCAGCAGTTTAACGACAGGGGGCGAGCAGTACTTC.

The rearrangement links TRBV27 to TRBJ1-2; no clear D. The CDR3 extends over 14 amino acids. The V gene's germline CDR1 is MNHEY and CDR2 SMNVEV (reference sequence). The V end lost 5 bases, the J end lost 4 bases, and 14 bases lay between the germline ends. In DNA form, the CDR3 reads TGTGCCAGCAGTCCCAATGCGAGAGTCTATGGCTACACCTTC. Its translation is CASSPNARVYGYTF.

A note on this clone: A read error may account for a junction end that differs from germline. The gene calls are TRBV11-2 and TRBJ2-3, with TRBD1 identical over 9 bases. The CDR3 sequence is 12 residues long. In germline, CDR1 is SGHAT, CDR2 FQNNGV. As DNA, the CDR3 is TGTGCCAGCAGCCGGGACAGGGCGAAGTTTCTTTTT. Translating it yields CASSRDRAKFLF.

J is TRBJ2-1 and V is TRBV4-1; D is uncertain. The CDR3 loop spans 15 amino acids. Germline values: CDR1 MGHRA, CDR2 YSYEKL. The V end was cut by 0 bases, the J end by 2 bases, with 8 bases between. The chain's CDR3 is CASSQDSRTYNEQFF. The CDR3 DNA reads as TGCGCCAGCAGCCAAGATTCTAGAACCTACAATGAGCAGTTCTTC.

The gene calls are TRBV6-4 and TRBJ2-4; a weak D match, TRBD1 (6 bases). Per germline, CDR1 MRHNA and CDR2 SNTAGT. CDR3 length: 13 amino acids. Trimming removed 8 bases from V and 3 bases from J, with 11 bases in between. Written as DNA, the CDR3 is TGTGCCAGCCGGGACACCAACAAAAACATTCAGTACTTC. It translates to CASRDTNKNIQYF.

A few counts support this clone. The chain joins TRBV28 to TRBJ2-3; 8 bases are a match to TRBD1. Trimming at V came to 7 bases and at J to 1 base, leaving 10 bases not matched to a gene. The CDR3 loop spans 16 amino acids. Germline V gene data show CDR1 as MDHEN and CDR2 as SYDVKM. CDR3 loop: CASILDRAWGTDTQYF. The CDR3 region has the DNA TGTGCCAGCATCCTGGACAGGGCGTGGGGCACAGATACGCAGTATTTT.

This clone was seen a single time. The V and J genes are TRBV12-5 and TRBJ1-2; D perhaps matches TRBD1 (5 bases). Trimming shortened V by 0 bases and J by 6 bases, and 17 bases separated the two germline ends. The length of the CDR3 is 16 residues. From germline, CDR1 is LGHNT and CDR2 FRNRAP. CDR3 protein: CASGLVGTGKRNGYTF. In DNA form, the CDR3 reads TGTGCTAGTGGTTTGGTAGGAACAGGCAAAAGGAATGGCTACACCTTC.

The chain has TRBV5-1 and TRBJ2-1; 9 bases fit TRBD1. Germline trimming cut 4 bases from V and 3 bases from J; bases unmatched to any gene: 11. CDR3 size: 17 residues. The germline gives CDR1 SGHRS, CDR2 YFSETQ. CDR3 amino acids: CASSLDRGRSFYNEQFF. In DNA, the CDR3 is TGCGCCAGCAGCCTGGACAGGGGCAGGTCTTTCTACAATGAGCAGTTCTTC.